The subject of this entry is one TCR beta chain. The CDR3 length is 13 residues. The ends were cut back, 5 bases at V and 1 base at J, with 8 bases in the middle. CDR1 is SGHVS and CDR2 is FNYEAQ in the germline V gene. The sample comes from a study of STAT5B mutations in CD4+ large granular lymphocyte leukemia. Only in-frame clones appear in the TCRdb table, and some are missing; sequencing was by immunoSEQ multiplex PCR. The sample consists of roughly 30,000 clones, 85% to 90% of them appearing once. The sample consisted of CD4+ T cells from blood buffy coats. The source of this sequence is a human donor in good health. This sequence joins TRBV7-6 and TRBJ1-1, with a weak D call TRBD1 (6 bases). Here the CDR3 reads CASSRQENTEAFF. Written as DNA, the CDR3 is TGTGCCAGCAGCCGACAGGAGAACACTGAAGCTTTCTTT.